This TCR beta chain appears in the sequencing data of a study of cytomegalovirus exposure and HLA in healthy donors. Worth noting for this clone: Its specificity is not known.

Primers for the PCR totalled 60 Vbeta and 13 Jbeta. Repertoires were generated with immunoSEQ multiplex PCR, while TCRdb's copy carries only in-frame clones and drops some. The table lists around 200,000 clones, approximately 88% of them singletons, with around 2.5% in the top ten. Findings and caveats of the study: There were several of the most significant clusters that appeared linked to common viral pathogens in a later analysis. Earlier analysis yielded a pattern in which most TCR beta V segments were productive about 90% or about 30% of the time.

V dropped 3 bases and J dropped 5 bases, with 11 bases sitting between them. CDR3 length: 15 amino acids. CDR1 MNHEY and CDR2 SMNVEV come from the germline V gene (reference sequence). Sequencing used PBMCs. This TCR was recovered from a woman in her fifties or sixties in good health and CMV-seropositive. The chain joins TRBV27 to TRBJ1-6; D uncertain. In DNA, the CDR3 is TGTGCCAGCAGTTTTTGGAACAGAGATAATTCACCCCTCCACTTT. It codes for CASSFWNRDNSPLHF.